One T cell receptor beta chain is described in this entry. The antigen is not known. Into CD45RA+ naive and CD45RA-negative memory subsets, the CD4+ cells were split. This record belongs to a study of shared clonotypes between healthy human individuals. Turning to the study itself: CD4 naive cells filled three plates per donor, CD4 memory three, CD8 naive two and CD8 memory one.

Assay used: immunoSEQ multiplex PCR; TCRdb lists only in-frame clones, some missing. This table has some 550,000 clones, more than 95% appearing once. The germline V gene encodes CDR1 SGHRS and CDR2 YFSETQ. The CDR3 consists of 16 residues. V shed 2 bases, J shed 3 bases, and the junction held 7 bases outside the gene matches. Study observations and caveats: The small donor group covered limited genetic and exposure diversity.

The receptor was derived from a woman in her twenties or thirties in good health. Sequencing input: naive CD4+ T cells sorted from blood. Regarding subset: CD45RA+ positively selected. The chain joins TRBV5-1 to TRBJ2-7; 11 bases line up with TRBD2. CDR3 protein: CASSLTLAGVNYEQYF. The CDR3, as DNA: TGCGCCAGCAGCTTAACACTAGCGGGAGTGAACTACGAGCAGTACTTC.